These 26 T cell receptor beta chains were all obtained from the same sample, sequenced in a study of blood T cell repertoires in COVID-19. The protocol was immunoSEQ multiplex PCR, while the TCRdb copy is restricted to in-frame clones and leaves out a portion. The repertoire includes a few hundred thousand clones, roughly 89% of them detected once, and 8.5% to 14% sits in the top ten. Material: peripheral blood. The receptors were sampled from a woman in her twenties or thirties with COVID-19, enrolled during active disease.

The chain joins TRBV10-3 to TRBJ1-6; the match to TRBD1 covers 11 bases. The junction had 5 bases not matched to a gene; V was cut back by 3 bases and J by 10 bases. The CDR3 length is 15 residues. Germline CDR1 is ENHRY and CDR2 is SYGVKD. The CDR3 region is CAISDGTGGYSPLHF. The CDR3 nucleotides read TGTGCCATCAGTGACGGGACAGGGGGATACTCACCCCTCCACTTT.

The gene calls are TRBV27 and TRBJ2-2, with TRBD2 as a possible D gene (6 bases). V shed 6 bases and J shed 0 bases, with 20 bases lying between them. Germline V lookup: CDR1 MNHEY, CDR2 SMNVEV (reference sequence). The CDR3 is 18 residues long. The CDR3 is CASRNMGLNPPNTGELFF. The CDR3 region has the DNA TGTGCCAGCAGAAATATGGGACTTAACCCGCCGAACACCGGGGAGCTGTTTTTT.

Comments on this clone: The same CDR3 can be traced to other DNA sequences in this sample. V is TRBV5-1 and J is TRBJ1-3; possible D gene TRBD1, 6 bases. V was pared by 4 bases and J by 4 bases, with 15 bases between. Per germline, CDR1 SGHRS and CDR2 YFSETQ. The CDR3 covers 15 residues. The CDR3 sequence: CASSELQGSGNTIYF. The DNA of the CDR3 is TGCGCCAGCAGCGAATTACAGGGTTCAGGAAACACCATATATTTT.

The V and J genes are TRBV5-1 and TRBJ2-5; D not resolved. The CDR3 loop spans 15 amino acids. With 2 bases removed from V and 4 bases from J, the gap between germline ends came to 15 bases. Germline assignment: CDR1 SGHRS and CDR2 YFSETQ. CDR3 amino acids: CASSLSGSAGETQYF. The CDR3 region has the DNA TGCGCCAGCAGCTTAAGTGGCAGTGCTGGAGAGACCCAGTACTTC.

This clone occurred a few times. CDR3 bases: TGTGCCAGTAGAGAAGCCGCCGTCCTTAATTCACCCCTCCACTTT. It yields the protein CASREAAVLNSPLHF. The chain has TRBV19 and TRBJ1-6; D gene ambiguous. V lost 6 bases, J lost 6 bases, and 15 bases lay in between. The CDR3 is 15 amino acids. Germline CDR1 and CDR2: LNHDA and SQIVND (reference sequence).

V usage is TRBV2 and J usage is TRBJ2-1, with 12 bases matching TRBD2. Germline V gene sequence: CDR1 SNHLY, CDR2 FYNNEI. The junction had 7 bases not matched to a gene; V was cut back by 4 bases and J by 0 bases. This CDR3 contains 18 residues. As DNA, the CDR3 is TGTGCCAGCAGTGTGGCTAGCGGGGGGGCCTTCTCCTACAATGAGCAGTTCTTC. Protein product: CASSVASGGAFSYNEQFF.

The chain couples TRBV12-5 to TRBJ1-2; TRBD1 matches 9 bases. The CDR3 has 12 residues. Germline V CDR1 and CDR2: LGHNT, FRNRAP. V lost 7 bases and J lost 8; bases outside the gene matches: 5. In DNA, the CDR3 is TGTGCTAGTGCACCGACAGGGGGGGGCTACACCTTC. It codes for CASAPTGGGYTF.

The J gene is TRBJ1-4, the V gene TRBV6-1; perhaps TRBD1 as D (6 bases). The CDR3 is made up of 15 amino acids. Germline V lookup: CDR1 MNHNS, CDR2 SASEGT. V was pared by 2 bases and J by 7 bases, with 14 bases between. The CDR3 reads CASSEQGRGIEKLFF. The CDR3 DNA follows: TGTGCCAGCAGTGAACAAGGAAGGGGGATTGAAAAACTGTTTTTT.

The chain recombines TRBV4-1 with TRBJ1-1; weak D call: TRBD1 (6 bases). The ends were cut back, 2 bases at V and 5 bases at J, with 21 bases in the middle. The CDR3 runs 17 residues. Germline V CDR1 and CDR2: MGHRA, YSYEKL. The CDR3 DNA reads as TGCGCCAGCAGCCAACGTGGACAGTTGGAGGTGGGAACTGAAGCTTTCTTT. Translated, it gives CASSQRGQLEVGTEAFF.

This chain connects TRBV5-4 to TRBJ2-1; D uncertain. Germline loops: CDR1 SGHNT, CDR2 YYREEE (reference sequence). V dropped 4 bases and J dropped 0 bases, with 8 bases sitting between them. CDR3 length: 14 amino acids. The CDR3 loop is CASSPSSSYNEQFF. CDR3 DNA sequence: TGTGCCAGCAGCCCTTCCAGCTCCTACAATGAGCAGTTCTTC.

This clone was picked up a small number of times. The chain links TRBV5-1 to TRBJ2-5; TRBD2 aligns across 8 bases. Germline CDR1 is SGHRS and CDR2 is YFSETQ. The CDR3 has 16 residues. V lost 2 bases and J lost 0; bases outside the gene matches: 6. This CDR3 reads CASSLVAGTYQETQYF. CDR3 bases: TGCGCCAGCAGCTTAGTAGCGGGGACGTACCAAGAGACCCAGTACTTC.

V gene TRBV9 combines with J gene TRBJ2-5; TRBD2 agrees at 14 bases. With 3 bases clipped from V and 3 bases from J, the junction kept 10 bases outside the gene matches. Germline V gene data show CDR1 as SGDLS and CDR2 as YYNGEE. This CDR3 is 18 amino acids long. CDR3 sequence reads: CASSARKGTSGGEETQYF. CDR3 DNA sequence: TGTGCCAGCAGCGCCCGGAAAGGGACTAGCGGGGGAGAAGAGACCCAGTACTTC.

V and J are TRBV2 and TRBJ2-5; weak D call: TRBD1 (5 bases). The ends were cut back, 6 bases at V and 3 bases at J, with 11 bases in the middle. Germline CDR1 and CDR2: SNHLY and FYNNEI. CDR3 length: 13 residues. DNA of the CDR3: TGTGCCAGCAGACAAATAGGGGAAGAGACCCAGTACTTC. Its protein product is CASRQIGEETQYF.

The chain combines TRBV3-1 (or the pseudogene TRBV3-2) with TRBJ1-3, with 9 nucleotides matching TRBD1. This CDR3 region has 16 residues. V was clipped by 4 bases and J by 4 bases; unmatched bases: 8. Germline V CDR1 and CDR2: LGHDT, YNNKEL (reference sequence). In DNA, the CDR3 is TGTGCCAGCAGCCGATACAGGGGGCAGTCGGGAAACACCATATATTTT. This translates into CASSRYRGQSGNTIYF.

The chain carries TRBV28 and TRBJ1-4, with TRBD1 as a possible D gene (5 bases). Germline loops: CDR1 MDHEN, CDR2 SYDVKM. This CDR3 spans 17 amino acids. V was clipped by 1 base and J by 0 bases, with 12 bases between them. The CDR3 DNA is TGTGCCAGCAGTTTATTTGCACAGGCTGCAACTAATGAAAAACTGTTTTTT. Encoded protein: CASSLFAQAATNEKLFF.

CDR3 loop: CASSKGLDSTDTQYF. The DNA of the CDR3 is TGTGCCAGCAGTAAGGGACTTGATAGCACAGATACGCAGTATTTT. The chain combines TRBV6-5 with TRBJ2-3; TRBD2 is a possible D gene (6 bases). Trimming took off 5 bases at V and 0 bases at J, with 12 bases between the two ends. Per germline, CDR1 MNHEY and CDR2 SVGAGI. The CDR3 is made up of 15 amino acids.

The chain links TRBV12-3 or TRBV12-4 to TRBJ1-5; D might be TRBD1 (6 bases). Trimming stripped 6 bases from V and 5 bases from J, with 8 bases between. The CDR3 totals 12 residues. The CDR3 protein is CASSHRDQPQHF. As DNA, the CDR3 is TGTGCCAGCAGCCACAGGGATCAGCCCCAGCATTTT.

CDR3 in amino acids: CASSVLPGTGYGELFF. CDR3 sequence (DNA): TGTGCCAGTAGCGTACTTCCCGGGACAGGGTACGGGGAGCTGTTTTTT. This chain uses TRBV19 with TRBJ2-2, with TRBD1 matching 9 bases. Per germline, CDR1 LNHDA and CDR2 SQIVND (reference sequence). The CDR3 sequence is 16 residues long. V was pared by 6 bases and J by 7 bases, with 12 bases of the junction left unmatched.

CDR3 amino acids: CASSPPGGEERGYTF. DNA of the CDR3: TGCGCCAGCAGCCCCCCGGGCGGGGAGGAGCGTGGCTACACCTTC. The J gene is TRBJ1-2, the V gene TRBV4-1; D uncertain. The CDR3 is 15 amino acids. In germline, CDR1 is MGHRA, CDR2 YSYEKL. The V gene lost 4 bases and the J gene lost 7 bases, with 19 bases spanning the gap.

V is TRBV14 and J is TRBJ2-1; TRBD2 is a possible D gene (6 bases). The CDR3 loop spans 11 amino acids. Germline V gene sequence: CDR1 SGHDN, CDR2 FVKESK. V was clipped by 3 bases and J by 13 bases, with 10 bases between them. The CDR3 coding sequence is TGTGCCAGCAGCCACGGGGGATCCCAGTTCTTC. Its translation is CASSHGGSQFF. The full variable domain, with the rest looked up from reference TRBV14 and TRBJ2-1, is EAGVTQFPSHSVIEKGQTVTLRCDPISGHDNLYWYRRVMGKEIKFLLHFVKESKQDESGMPNNRFLAERTGGTYSTLKVQPAELEDSGVYFCASSHGGSQFFGPGTRLTVL.

The V gene is TRBV29-1, the J gene TRBJ1-1; D not certain. Trimming took off 4 bases at V and 8 bases at J, with 8 bases between the two ends. The CDR3 is made up of 10 amino acids. Germline V CDR1 and CDR2: SQVTM, ANQGSEA. CDR3 region: CSVVAEEAFF. In DNA, the CDR3 is TGCAGCGTTGTAGCGGAGGAAGCTTTCTTT. The entire variable domain, with the rest obtained from reference TRBV29-1 and TRBJ1-1, is as follows: SAVISQKPSRDICQRGTSLTIQCQVDSQVTMMFWYRQQPGQSLTLIATANQGSEATYESGFVIDKFPISRPNLTFSTLTVSNMSPEDSSIYLCSVVAEEAFFGQGTRLTVV.

The chain couples TRBV7-2 to TRBJ2-1, with D possibly TRBD2 on 6 matching bases. Trimming took 2 bases from V and 5 from J, leaving 10 bases between them. Germline CDR1 and CDR2: SGHTA and FQGNSA. The length of the CDR3 is 14 residues. DNA for the CDR3: TGTGCCAGCAGCTTAATGGTAGCGGACAATGAGCAGTTCTTC. Translated, it gives CASSLMVADNEQFF.

The V and J genes are TRBV18 and TRBJ2-2; tentative D call: TRBD2 (6 bases). The CDR3 loop spans 16 amino acids. V lost 3 bases, J lost 2 bases, and 13 bases lay in between. Per the germline V gene, CDR1 is KGHSH and CDR2 is LQKENI. The CDR3 region has the DNA TGTGCCAGCTCACCTTCGGCGGGGTTAAACACCGGGGAGCTGTTTTTT. Protein: CASSPSAGLNTGELFF.

The rearrangement joins TRBV29-1 to TRBJ1-1; TRBD1 aligns across 7 bases. The CDR3 runs to 13 residues. The J segment lost 1 base and the V segment lost 1 base, leaving 0 bases of the junction unmatched. CDR1 is SQVTM and CDR2 is ANQGSEA in the germline V gene. The CDR3 is CSVEGQGNTEAFF. CDR3 DNA sequence: TGCAGCGTTGAAGGACAGGGGAACACTGAAGCTTTCTTT.

This chain joins TRBV19 and TRBJ1-1; D remains ambiguous. V lost 6 bases and J 0 bases, leaving 23 bases between the germline ends. CDR3 length equals 18 residues. Germline CDR1 is LNHDA and CDR2 is SQIVND (reference sequence). The CDR3 DNA sequence: TGTGCCAGTAGCCCTCGTGCCTTCACGAGGAGGATGAACACTGAAGCTTTCTTT. As protein: CASSPRAFTRRMNTEAFF.

The chain links TRBV5-5 to TRBJ2-1; D gene uncertain. Trimming took 1 base from V and 6 from J, leaving 14 bases between them. The length of the CDR3 is 15 residues. Germline values: CDR1 SGHKS, CDR2 YYEKEE (reference sequence). The CDR3 region is CASSLYGPTPNEQFF. The CDR3 region has the DNA TGTGCCAGCAGCTTGTACGGTCCCACCCCCAATGAGCAGTTCTTC.